These 25 T cell receptor beta chains share one sample of origin, sequenced in a study of blood T cell repertoires in COVID-19. Libraries were prepared by immunoSEQ multiplex PCR; TCRdb keeps only in-frame clonotypes and omits some of them. The sample contains approximately 100,000 clones, 86% of which appear only once. The sample taken for sequencing was PBMCs or T cells enriched from blood (not recorded which). The origin of the receptors is a woman in her 50s who had recovered from COVID-19.

V and J are TRBV9 and TRBJ2-7; TRBD1 matches at 8 bases. With 0 bases clipped from V and 5 bases from J, the junction kept 4 bases outside the gene matches. This CDR3 comprises 14 residues. CDR1 and CDR2 from the germline V gene are SGDLS and YYNGEE. Here the CDR3 reads CASSVAGQGNEQYF. The CDR3 DNA sequence: TGTGCCAGCAGCGTAGCAGGACAGGGCAACGAGCAGTACTTC.

The V call is TRBV27, the J call TRBJ1-2; TRBD1 matches at 7 bases. The CDR3 runs 13 residues. CDR1 MNHEY and CDR2 SMNVEV come from the germline V gene (reference sequence). Trimming removed 3 bases from V and 5 bases from J; junction bases left unmatched: 3. The CDR3 reads CASSFSGGYGYTF. The CDR3 DNA reads as TGTGCCAGCAGTTTCTCAGGGGGGTATGGCTACACCTTC.

V and J are TRBV28 and TRBJ1-6, with D perhaps TRBD1 (5 bases). Germline lookup yields CDR1 MDHEN and CDR2 SYDVKM. The CDR3 totals 16 residues. V was pared by 3 bases and J by 0 bases, with 9 bases between. CDR3 region: CASSFQRGSYNSPLHF. The CDR3 DNA follows: TGTGCCAGCAGTTTTCAAAGGGGCTCCTATAATTCACCCCTCCACTTT.

The chain combines TRBV6-1 with TRBJ2-5; tentative D call: TRBD1 (7 bases). Germline-derived CDR1 and CDR2 are MNHNS and SASEGT. The CDR3 covers 16 residues. The V and J ends lost 4 bases and 1 base respectively, with 16 bases between them. The CDR3 spells CASSAFQGGGQETQYF. The CDR3 DNA reads as TGTGCCAGCAGTGCGTTTCAGGGGGGTGGCCAAGAGACCCAGTACTTC.

The genes are TRBV27 and TRBJ2-1; tentatively, D is TRBD2 (5 bases). Between the trimmed V and J ends, which lost 1 base and 9 bases, there was a span of 13 bases. This CDR3 comprises 14 residues. Germline V CDR1 and CDR2: MNHEY, SMNVEV (reference sequence). This CDR3 is CASSLYQPGGEQFF. The CDR3 DNA sequence: TGTGCCAGCAGTTTATATCAGCCAGGAGGTGAGCAGTTCTTC.

V and J are TRBV5-5 and TRBJ2-7; 8 bases align to TRBD2. With 4 bases clipped from V and 0 bases from J, the junction kept 9 bases outside the gene matches. CDR3 length: 16 amino acids. CDR1 and CDR2 from the germline V gene are SGHKS and YYEKEE (reference sequence). CDR3 loop: CASSGKLAELSYEQYF. CDR3 bases: TGTGCCAGCAGCGGGAAACTAGCGGAACTCTCCTACGAGCAGTACTTC.

This rearrangement joins TRBV7-6 to TRBJ1-5; D is unclear. Germline values: CDR1 SGHVS, CDR2 FNYEAQ. Deletions cut 1 base from V and 4 bases from J, with 8 bases between. The CDR3 length is 14 residues. The CDR3 here is CASSLEEGNQPQHF. CDR3 nucleotides: TGTGCCAGCAGCTTAGAAGAGGGAAATCAGCCCCAGCATTTT.

This chain joins TRBV4-2 and TRBJ2-3, with D unresolved. Germline V gives CDR1 LGHNA, CDR2 YNFKEQ. This CDR3 has 15 amino acids. Trimming took 4 bases from V and 2 from J, leaving 13 bases between them. The CDR3 DNA sequence: TGTGCCAGCAGCCTAGATCCGGTGCCCACAGATACGCAGTATTTT. Protein sequence: CASSLDPVPTDTQYF.

This clone has a single count. The sample contains more than one DNA sequence encoding this CDR3. The rearrangement links TRBV28 to TRBJ2-3, with D possibly matching TRBD2 (5 bases). The germline V gene encodes CDR1 MDHEN and CDR2 SYDVKM. CDR3 length equals 15 residues. V lost 3 bases to trimming and J lost 0 bases, with 10 bases between them. CDR3 sequence: CASSFGGSSTDTQYF. CDR3 in DNA: TGTGCCAGCAGTTTTGGTGGGAGCAGCACAGATACGCAGTATTTT.

V and J are TRBV7-3 and TRBJ2-3; no firm D call. Germline loops: CDR1 SGHTA, CDR2 FQGTGA. V lost 3 bases and J lost 1, with 5 bases in between. The CDR3 consists of 13 residues. Here the CDR3 reads CASSFPGTDTQYF. In DNA, the CDR3 is TGTGCCAGCAGCTTTCCCGGCACAGATACGCAGTATTTT.

This rearrangement joins TRBV3-1 (or the pseudogene TRBV3-2) to TRBJ2-7, with a possible D match to TRBD1 (6 bases). Germline V CDR1 and CDR2: LGHDT, YNNKEL (reference sequence). V dropped 4 bases and J dropped 5 bases, with 12 bases sitting between them. The length of the CDR3 is 13 residues. This chain's CDR3 is CASSPLTGHEQYF. CDR3 DNA: TGTGCCAGCAGCCCCCTAACAGGGCACGAGCAGTACTTC.

V usage is TRBV7-2 and J usage is TRBJ2-7; D not resolved. V shed 5 bases and J shed 1 base, with 9 bases lying between them. CDR3 length equals 13 residues. Germline V gene lookup returns CDR1 SGHTA and CDR2 FQGNSA. The CDR3 reads CASSPSASYEQYF. The CDR3 coding sequence is TGTGCCAGCAGCCCCTCAGCGTCCTACGAGCAGTACTTC.

The gene calls are TRBV19 and TRBJ1-1, with 9 bases aligning to TRBD1. CDR1 and CDR2 (germline): LNHDA, SQIVND (reference sequence). This CDR3 has 16 amino acids. V lost 6 bases and J lost 3; bases outside the gene matches: 11. The CDR3: CASRIRTGGWYTEAFF. Here the CDR3 DNA reads TGTGCCAGTAGGATACGAACAGGGGGCTGGTACACTGAAGCTTTCTTT.

The chain employs TRBV3-1 (or the pseudogene TRBV3-2) and TRBJ1-2; TRBD1 matches 10 bases. This CDR3 spans 15 amino acids. CDR1 LGHDT and CDR2 YNNKEL come from the germline V gene (reference sequence). V shed 4 bases and J 3 bases; nucleotides not matched to a gene: 5. The CDR3 region is CASSLIGTGDYGYTF. The CDR3 coding sequence is TGTGCCAGCAGCCTGATCGGGACAGGGGACTATGGCTACACCTTC.

The rearrangement links TRBV6-1 to TRBJ1-1, with D unclear. Germline V lookup: CDR1 MNHNS, CDR2 SASEGT. V gave up 5 bases and J gave up 2 bases, with 9 bases separating them. The CDR3 has 13 residues. The CDR3 loop is CASSLRVNTEAFF. CDR3 nucleotides: TGTGCCAGCAGTCTCCGGGTAAACACTGAAGCTTTCTTT.

This CDR3 reads CAWSGLISYNEQFF. CDR3 sequence (DNA): TGTGCCTGGAGTGGACTGATCTCCTACAATGAGCAGTTCTTC. The rearrangement links TRBV30 to TRBJ2-1; D gene ambiguous. CDR3 length: 14 residues. In germline, CDR1 is GTSNPN, CDR2 SVGIG (reference sequence). The V end lost 1 base, the J end lost 0 bases, and 7 bases lay between the germline ends.

The chain joins TRBV29-1 to TRBJ2-7, with D tentatively TRBD2 (7 bases). The germline V and J ends were trimmed by 3 bases and 2 bases, with 17 bases remaining between them. The CDR3 sequence is 15 residues long. Germline V gives CDR1 SQVTM, CDR2 ANQGSEA. The CDR3 sequence is CSVEQRDKGAYEQYF. The CDR3, as DNA: TGCAGCGTTGAGCAGCGGGACAAGGGAGCCTACGAGCAGTACTTC.

The chain carries TRBV7-8 and TRBJ2-1, with a weak D call TRBD2 (5 bases). The V gene's germline CDR1 is SGHVS and CDR2 FQNEAQ. CDR3 size: 14 residues. V was cut by 5 bases and J by 9 bases, with 17 bases left in between. The CDR3 nucleotides read TGTGCCAGCAGCCCGTTGGGCCCGGGGATTGAGCAGTTCTTC. Translated: CASSPLGPGIEQFF.

This chain connects TRBV19 to TRBJ2-1, with 9 bases fitting TRBD2. Trimming removed 4 bases from V and 2 bases from J; junction bases left unmatched: 9. The CDR3 has 17 residues. Germline V gene data show CDR1 as LNHDA and CDR2 as SQIVND (reference sequence). As DNA, the CDR3 is TGTGCCAGTAGTAATCGGCTAGCGGGGTCAGCCTACAATGAGCAGTTCTTC. Protein product: CASSNRLAGSAYNEQFF.

V and J are TRBV2 and TRBJ2-5; possibly TRBD2 for D (5 bases). Germline V gene data show CDR1 as SNHLY and CDR2 as FYNNEI. V was cut by 7 bases and J by 5 bases, with 14 bases left in between. The CDR3 contains 13 residues. The CDR3 protein is CASKKERWETQYF. The CDR3 DNA follows: TGTGCCAGCAAGAAGGAGCGGTGGGAGACCCAGTACTTC.

This sequence joins TRBV25-1 and TRBJ2-1, with D perhaps TRBD2 (5 bases). This CDR3 contains 15 residues. CDR1 and CDR2 (germline): MGHDK, SYGVNS. V dropped 4 bases and J dropped 0 bases, with 10 bases sitting between them. The CDR3 region has the DNA TGTGCCAGCAGTGTAATGGGGAGCTCCTACAATGAGCAGTTCTTC. It specifies CASSVMGSSYNEQFF.

This clone was detected a few times. The chain joins TRBV28 to TRBJ1-2, with D perhaps TRBD1 (6 bases). Germline CDR1 MDHEN, CDR2 SYDVKM. Trimming left V 6 bases short and J 0 bases short, with 14 bases between. The CDR3 is 15 residues long. The CDR3 nucleotides are TGTGCCAGCAGGGTGGACAGAGTCCCTAACTATGGCTACACCTTC. Translation: CASRVDRVPNYGYTF.

This chain joins TRBV6-5 and TRBJ1-5; D ambiguous. The ends were cut back, 2 bases at V and 4 bases at J, with 6 bases in the middle. Germline V lookup: CDR1 MNHEY, CDR2 SVGAGI. The CDR3 has 13 residues. CDR3 loop: CASSYGFNQPQHF. CDR3 DNA sequence: TGTGCCAGCAGTTACGGCTTTAATCAGCCCCAGCATTTT.

This sequence joins TRBV5-4 and TRBJ2-3; weak D call: TRBD1 (5 bases). From germline, CDR1 is SGHNT and CDR2 YYREEE (reference sequence). The CDR3 covers 15 residues. Trimming removed 3 bases at V and 0 bases at J, with 11 bases between. The DNA for the CDR3 is TGTGCCAGCAGCTCCCGGACAATGAGCACAGATACGCAGTATTTT. This translates into CASSSRTMSTDTQYF. The whole variable domain, filled in from reference TRBV5-4 and TRBJ2-3, reads ETGVTQSPTHLIKTRGQQVTLRCSSQSGHNTVSWYQQALGQGPQFIFQYYREEENGRGNFPPRFSGLQFPNYSSELNVNALELDDSALYLCASSSRTMSTDTQYFGPGTRLTVL.

The chain uses TRBV28 and TRBJ1-5; possibly TRBD1 for D (5 bases). V lost 2 bases and J 0 bases, leaving 20 bases between the germline ends. Germline assignment: CDR1 MDHEN and CDR2 SYDVKM. This CDR3 is built from 19 residues. The CDR3 DNA follows: TGTGCCAGCAGTTTAGTTGGTGGGGCAGGAGATTATAGCAATCAGCCCCAGCATTTT. Its translation is CASSLVGGAGDYSNQPQHF.